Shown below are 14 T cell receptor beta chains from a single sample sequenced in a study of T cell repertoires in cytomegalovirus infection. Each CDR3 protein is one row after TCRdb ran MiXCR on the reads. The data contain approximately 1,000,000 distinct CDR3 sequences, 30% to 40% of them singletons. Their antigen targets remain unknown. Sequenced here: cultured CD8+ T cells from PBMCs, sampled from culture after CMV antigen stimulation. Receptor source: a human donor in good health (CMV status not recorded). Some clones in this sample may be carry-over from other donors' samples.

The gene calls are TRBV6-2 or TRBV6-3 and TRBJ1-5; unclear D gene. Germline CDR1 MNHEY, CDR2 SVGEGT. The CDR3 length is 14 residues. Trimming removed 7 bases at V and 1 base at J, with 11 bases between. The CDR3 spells CASKTRVSNQPQHF. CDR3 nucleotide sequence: TGTGCCAGCAAGACAAGGGTAAGCAATCAGCCCCAGCATTTT.

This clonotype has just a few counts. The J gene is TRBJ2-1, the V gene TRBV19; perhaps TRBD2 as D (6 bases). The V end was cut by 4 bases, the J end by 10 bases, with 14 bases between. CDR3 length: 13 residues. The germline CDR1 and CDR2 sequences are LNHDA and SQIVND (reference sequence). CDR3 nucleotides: TGTGCCAGTAGTACAGTCCTTGGAGGGGAGCAGTTCTTC. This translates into CASSTVLGGEQFF.

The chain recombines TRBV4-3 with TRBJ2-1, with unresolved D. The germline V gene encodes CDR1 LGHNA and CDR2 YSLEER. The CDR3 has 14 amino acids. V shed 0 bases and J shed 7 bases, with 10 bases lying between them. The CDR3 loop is CASSQDPLKNEQFF. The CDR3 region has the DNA TGCGCCAGCAGCCAAGATCCCCTGAAGAATGAGCAGTTCTTC.

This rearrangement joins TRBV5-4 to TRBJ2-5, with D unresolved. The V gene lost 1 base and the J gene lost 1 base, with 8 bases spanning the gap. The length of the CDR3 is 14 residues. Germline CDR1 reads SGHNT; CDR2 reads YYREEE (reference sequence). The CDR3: CASSLPPRQETQYF. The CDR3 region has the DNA TGTGCCAGCAGCTTGCCGCCGCGCCAAGAGACCCAGTACTTC.

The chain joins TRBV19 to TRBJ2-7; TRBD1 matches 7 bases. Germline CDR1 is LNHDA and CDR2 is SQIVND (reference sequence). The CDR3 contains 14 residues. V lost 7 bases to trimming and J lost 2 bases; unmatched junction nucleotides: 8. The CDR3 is CASIGQAVPYEQYF. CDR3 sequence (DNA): TGTGCCAGTATCGGACAGGCCGTTCCCTACGAGCAGTACTTC.

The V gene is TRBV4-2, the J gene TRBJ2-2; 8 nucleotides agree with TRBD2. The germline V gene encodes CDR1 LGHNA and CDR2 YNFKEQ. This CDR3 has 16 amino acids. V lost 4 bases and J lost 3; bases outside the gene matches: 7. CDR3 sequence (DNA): TGTGCCAGCAGCCTACCGGGGGGGGGGGACACCGGGGAGCTGTTTTTT. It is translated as CASSLPGGGDTGELFF.

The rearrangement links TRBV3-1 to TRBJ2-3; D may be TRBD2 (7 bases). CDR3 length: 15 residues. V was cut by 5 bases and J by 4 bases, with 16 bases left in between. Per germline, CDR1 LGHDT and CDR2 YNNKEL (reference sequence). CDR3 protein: CASSEYGGHSDTQYF. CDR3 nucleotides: TGTGCCAGCAGCGAATACGGGGGGCACTCAGATACGCAGTATTTT.

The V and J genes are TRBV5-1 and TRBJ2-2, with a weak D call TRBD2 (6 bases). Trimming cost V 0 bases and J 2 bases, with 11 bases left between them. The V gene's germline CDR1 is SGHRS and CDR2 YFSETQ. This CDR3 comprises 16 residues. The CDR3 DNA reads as TGCGCCAGCAGCTTGGAAGTTAGCGGTAACACCGGGGAGCTGTTTTTT. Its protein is CASSLEVSGNTGELFF.

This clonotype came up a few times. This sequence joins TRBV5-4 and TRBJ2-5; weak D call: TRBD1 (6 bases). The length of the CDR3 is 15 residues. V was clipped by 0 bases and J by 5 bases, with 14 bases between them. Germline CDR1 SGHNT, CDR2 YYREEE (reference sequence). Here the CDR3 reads CASSLEGDLGETQYF. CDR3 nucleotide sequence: TGTGCCAGCAGCTTGGAGGGGGACCTGGGGGAGACCCAGTACTTC.

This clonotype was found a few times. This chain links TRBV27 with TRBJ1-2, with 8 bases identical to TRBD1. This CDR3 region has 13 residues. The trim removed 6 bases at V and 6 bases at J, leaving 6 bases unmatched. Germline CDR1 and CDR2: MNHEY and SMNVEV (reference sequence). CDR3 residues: CASSPRGRHGYTF. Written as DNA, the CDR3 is TGTGCCAGCAGCCCCAGGGGGCGTCATGGCTACACCTTC.

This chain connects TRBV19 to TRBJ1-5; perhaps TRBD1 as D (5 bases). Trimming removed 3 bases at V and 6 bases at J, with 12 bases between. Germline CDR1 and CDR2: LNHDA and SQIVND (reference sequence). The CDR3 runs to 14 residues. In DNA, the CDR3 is TGTGCCAGTAGTATCGACAGCACCAGTCAGCCCCAGCATTTT. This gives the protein CASSIDSTSQPQHF.

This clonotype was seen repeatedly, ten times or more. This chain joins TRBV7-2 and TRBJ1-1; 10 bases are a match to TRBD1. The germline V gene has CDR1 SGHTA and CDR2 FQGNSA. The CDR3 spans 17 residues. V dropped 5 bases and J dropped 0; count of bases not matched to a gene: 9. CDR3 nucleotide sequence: TGTGCCAGCAGCCGTGTCGGGACAGGGGAGGTGAACACTGAAGCTTTCTTT. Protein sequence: CASSRVGTGEVNTEAFF.

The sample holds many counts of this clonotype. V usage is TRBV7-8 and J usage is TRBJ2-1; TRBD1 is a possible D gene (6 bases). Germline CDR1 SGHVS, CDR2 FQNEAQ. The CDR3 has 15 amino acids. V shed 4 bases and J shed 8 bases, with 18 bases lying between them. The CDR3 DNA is TGTGCCAGCAGCTCCAGGGGTGGGGAAGGGGATGAGCAGTTCTTC. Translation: CASSSRGGEGDEQFF.

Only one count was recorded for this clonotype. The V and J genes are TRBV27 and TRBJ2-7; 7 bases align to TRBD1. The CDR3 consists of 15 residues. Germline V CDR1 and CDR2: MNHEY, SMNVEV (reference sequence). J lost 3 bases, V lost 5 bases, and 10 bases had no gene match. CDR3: CASSPSGTDYYEQYF. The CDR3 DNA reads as TGTGCCAGCAGTCCTTCCGGGACAGACTACTACGAGCAGTACTTC.